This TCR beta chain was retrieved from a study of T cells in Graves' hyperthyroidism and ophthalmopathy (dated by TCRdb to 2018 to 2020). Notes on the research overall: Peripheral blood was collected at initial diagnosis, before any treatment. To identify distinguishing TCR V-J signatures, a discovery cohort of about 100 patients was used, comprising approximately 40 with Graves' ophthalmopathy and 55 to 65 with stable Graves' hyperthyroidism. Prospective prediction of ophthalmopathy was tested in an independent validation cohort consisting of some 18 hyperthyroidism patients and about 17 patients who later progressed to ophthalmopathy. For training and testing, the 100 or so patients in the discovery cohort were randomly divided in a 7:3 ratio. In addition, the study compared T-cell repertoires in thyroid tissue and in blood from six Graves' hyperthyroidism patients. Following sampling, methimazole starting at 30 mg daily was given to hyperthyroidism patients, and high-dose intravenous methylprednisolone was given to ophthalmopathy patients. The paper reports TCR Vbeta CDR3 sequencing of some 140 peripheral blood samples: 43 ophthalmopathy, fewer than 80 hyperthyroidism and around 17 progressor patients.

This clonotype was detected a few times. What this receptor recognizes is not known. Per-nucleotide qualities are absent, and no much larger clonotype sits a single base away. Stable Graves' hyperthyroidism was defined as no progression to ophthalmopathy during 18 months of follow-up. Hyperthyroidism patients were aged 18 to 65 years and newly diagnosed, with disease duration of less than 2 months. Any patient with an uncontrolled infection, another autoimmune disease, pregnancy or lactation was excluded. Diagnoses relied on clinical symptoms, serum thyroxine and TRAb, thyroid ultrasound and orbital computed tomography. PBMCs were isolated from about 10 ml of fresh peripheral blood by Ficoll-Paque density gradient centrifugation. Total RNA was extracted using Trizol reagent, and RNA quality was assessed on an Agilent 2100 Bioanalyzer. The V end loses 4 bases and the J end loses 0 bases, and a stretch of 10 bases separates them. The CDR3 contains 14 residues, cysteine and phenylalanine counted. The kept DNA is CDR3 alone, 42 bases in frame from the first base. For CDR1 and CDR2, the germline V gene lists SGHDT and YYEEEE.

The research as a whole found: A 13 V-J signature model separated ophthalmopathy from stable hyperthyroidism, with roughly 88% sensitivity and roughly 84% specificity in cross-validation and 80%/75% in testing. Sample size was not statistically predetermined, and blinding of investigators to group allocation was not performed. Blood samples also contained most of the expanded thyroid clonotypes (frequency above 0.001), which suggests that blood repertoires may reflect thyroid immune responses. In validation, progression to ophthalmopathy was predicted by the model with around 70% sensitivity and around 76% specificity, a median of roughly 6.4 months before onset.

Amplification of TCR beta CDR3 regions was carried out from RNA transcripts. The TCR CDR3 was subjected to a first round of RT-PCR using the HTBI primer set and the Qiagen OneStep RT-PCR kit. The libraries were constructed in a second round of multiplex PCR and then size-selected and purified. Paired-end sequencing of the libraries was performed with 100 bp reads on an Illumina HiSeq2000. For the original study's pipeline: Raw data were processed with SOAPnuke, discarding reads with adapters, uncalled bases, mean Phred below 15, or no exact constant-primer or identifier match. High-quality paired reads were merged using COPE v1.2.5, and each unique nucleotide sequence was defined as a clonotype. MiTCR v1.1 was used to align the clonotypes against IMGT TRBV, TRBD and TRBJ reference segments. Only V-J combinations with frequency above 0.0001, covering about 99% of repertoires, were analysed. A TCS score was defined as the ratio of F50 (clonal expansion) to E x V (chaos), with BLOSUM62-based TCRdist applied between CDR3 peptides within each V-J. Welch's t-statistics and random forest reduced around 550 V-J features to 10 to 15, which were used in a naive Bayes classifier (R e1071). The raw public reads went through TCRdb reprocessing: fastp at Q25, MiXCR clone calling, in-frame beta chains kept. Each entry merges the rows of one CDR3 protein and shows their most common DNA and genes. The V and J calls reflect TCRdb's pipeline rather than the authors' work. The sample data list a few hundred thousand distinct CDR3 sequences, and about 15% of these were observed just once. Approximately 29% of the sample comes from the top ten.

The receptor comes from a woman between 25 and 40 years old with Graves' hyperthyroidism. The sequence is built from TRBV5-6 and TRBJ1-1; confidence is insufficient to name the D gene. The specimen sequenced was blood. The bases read TGTGCCAGCAGCCGTTCAGCTGTGAACACTGAAGCTTTCTTT. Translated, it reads CASSRSAVNTEAFF.